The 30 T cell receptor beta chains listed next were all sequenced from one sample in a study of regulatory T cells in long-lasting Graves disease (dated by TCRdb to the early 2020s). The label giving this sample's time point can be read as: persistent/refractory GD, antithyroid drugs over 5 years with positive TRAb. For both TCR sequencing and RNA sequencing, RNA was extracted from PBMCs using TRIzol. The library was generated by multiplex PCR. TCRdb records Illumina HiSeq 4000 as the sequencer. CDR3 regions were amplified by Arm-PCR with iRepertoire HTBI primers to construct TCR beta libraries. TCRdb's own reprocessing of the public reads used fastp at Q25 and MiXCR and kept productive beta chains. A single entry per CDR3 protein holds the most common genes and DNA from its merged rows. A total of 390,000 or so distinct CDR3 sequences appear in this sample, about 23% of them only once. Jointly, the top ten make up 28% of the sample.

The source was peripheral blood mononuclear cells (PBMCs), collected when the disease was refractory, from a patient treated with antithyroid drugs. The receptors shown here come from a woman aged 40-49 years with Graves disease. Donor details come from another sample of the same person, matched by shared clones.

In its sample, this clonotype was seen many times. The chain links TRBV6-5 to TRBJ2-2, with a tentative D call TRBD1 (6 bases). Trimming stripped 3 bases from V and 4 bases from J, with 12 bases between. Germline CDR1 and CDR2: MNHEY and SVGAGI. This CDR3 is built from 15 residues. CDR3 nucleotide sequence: TGTGCCAGCAGTTATCAGGGGCTGAGCACCGGGGAGCTGTTTTTT. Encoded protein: CASSYQGLSTGELFF.

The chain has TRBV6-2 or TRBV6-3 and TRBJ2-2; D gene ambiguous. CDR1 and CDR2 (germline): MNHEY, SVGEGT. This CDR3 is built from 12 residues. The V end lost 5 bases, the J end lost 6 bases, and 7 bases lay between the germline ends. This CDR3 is CASSRSAGELFF. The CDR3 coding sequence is TGTGCCAGCAGTCGATCCGCCGGGGAGCTGTTTTTT.

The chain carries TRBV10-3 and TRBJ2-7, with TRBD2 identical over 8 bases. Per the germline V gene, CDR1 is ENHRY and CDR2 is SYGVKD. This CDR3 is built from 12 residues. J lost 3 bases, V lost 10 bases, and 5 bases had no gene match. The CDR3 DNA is TGTGCCAACGGGAGGGGGGGCTACGAGCAGTACTTC. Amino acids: CANGRGGYEQYF.

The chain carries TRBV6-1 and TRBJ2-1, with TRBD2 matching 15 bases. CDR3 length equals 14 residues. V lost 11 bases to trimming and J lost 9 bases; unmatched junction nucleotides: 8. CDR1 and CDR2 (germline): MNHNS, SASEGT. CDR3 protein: CAARPGLAGGEQFF. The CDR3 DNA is TGTGCCGCCCGTCCGGGACTAGCGGGGGGTGAGCAGTTCTTC.

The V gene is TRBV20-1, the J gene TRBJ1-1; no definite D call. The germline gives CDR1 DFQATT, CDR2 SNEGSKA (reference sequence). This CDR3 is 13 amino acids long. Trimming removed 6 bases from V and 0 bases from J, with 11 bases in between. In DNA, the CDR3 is TGCAGTGCCCACAACCCCATGAACACTGAAGCTTTCTTT. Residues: CSAHNPMNTEAFF.

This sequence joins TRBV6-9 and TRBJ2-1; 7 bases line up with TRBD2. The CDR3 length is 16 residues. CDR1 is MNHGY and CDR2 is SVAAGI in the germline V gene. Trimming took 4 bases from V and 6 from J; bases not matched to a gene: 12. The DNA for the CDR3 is TGTGCCAGCAGTTCCTCTGGCGAGCGGGACTTCAATGAGCAGTTCTTC. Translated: CASSSSGERDFNEQFF.

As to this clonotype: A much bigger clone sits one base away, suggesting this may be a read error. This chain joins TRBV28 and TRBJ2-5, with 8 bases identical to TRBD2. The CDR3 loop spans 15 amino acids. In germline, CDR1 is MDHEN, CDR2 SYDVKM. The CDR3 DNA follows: TGTGCCAGCAGTTTACCCGGGAGGGCGCAAGAGGCCCAGTACTTC. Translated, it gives CASSLPGRAQEAQYF.

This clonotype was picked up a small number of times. The CDR3 DNA is TGTGCCAGCAGCTTTTACAGTTGGCCAAACGAGCAGTACTTC. Its translation is CASSFYSWPNEQYF. The chain combines TRBV13 with TRBJ2-7; D gene ambiguous. The CDR3 length is 14 residues. Germline V CDR1 and CDR2: PRHDT, FYEKMQ (reference sequence). V lost 3 bases, J lost 5 bases, and 14 bases lay in between.

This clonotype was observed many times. This CDR3 reads CASFPGQGGEQYF. In DNA form, the CDR3 reads TGTGCCAGTTTCCCGGGACAGGGTGGCGAGCAGTACTTC. The rearrangement uses TRBV6-1 and TRBJ2-7; TRBD1 matches 9 bases. V was pared by 9 bases and J by 6 bases, with 9 bases of the junction left unmatched. This CDR3 is 13 amino acids long. The germline V gene encodes CDR1 MNHNS and CDR2 SASEGT.

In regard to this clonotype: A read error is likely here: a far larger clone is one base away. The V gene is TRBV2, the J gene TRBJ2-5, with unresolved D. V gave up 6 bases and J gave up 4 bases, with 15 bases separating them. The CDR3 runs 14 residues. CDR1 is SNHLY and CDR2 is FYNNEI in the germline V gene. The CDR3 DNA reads TGTGCCAGCAGCAAGAAACAGAGGCGAGAGACCCAGTACTTC. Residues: CASSKKQRRETQYF.

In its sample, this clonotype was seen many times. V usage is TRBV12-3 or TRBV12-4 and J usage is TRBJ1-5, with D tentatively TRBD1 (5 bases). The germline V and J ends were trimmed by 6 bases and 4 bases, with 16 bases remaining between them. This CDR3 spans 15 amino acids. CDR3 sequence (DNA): TGTGCCAGCAGCTCACAGGAGGGACTTAATCAGCCCCAGCATTTT. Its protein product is CASSSQEGLNQPQHF.

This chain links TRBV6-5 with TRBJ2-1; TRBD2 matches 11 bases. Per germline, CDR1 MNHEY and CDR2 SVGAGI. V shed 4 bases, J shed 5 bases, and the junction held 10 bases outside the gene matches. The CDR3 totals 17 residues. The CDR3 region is CASSFRRVAGGNNEQFF. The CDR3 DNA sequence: TGTGCCAGCAGTTTCCGTCGGGTAGCGGGGGGGAACAATGAGCAGTTCTTC.

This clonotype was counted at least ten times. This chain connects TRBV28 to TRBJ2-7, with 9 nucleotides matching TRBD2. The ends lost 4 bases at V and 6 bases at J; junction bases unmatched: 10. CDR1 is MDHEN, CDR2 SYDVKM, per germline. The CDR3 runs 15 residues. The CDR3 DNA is TGTGCCAGCAGTTCCCCCATCGCGGGAGGGGGCGAGCAGTACTTC. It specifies CASSSPIAGGGEQYF.

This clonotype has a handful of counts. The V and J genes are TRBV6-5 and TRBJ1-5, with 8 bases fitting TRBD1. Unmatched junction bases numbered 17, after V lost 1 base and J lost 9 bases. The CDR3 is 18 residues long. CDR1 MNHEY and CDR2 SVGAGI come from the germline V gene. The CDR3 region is CASSYLSNFGQGRWPQHF. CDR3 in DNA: TGTGCCAGCAGTTACTTGTCCAACTTCGGACAGGGTCGATGGCCCCAGCATTTT.

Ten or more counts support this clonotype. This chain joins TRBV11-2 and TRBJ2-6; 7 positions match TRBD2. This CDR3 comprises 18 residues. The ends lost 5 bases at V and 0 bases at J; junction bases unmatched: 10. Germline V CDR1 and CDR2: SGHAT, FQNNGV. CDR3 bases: TGTGCCAGCAGCGGAGCCGGGACTACCCACTCTGGGGCCAACGTCCTGACTTTC. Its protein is CASSGAGTTHSGANVLTF.

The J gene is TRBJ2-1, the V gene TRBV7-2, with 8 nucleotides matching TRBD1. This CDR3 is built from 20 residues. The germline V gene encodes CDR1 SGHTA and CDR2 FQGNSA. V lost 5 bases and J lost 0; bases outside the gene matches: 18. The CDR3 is CASSTTGQDSYTRSYNEQFF. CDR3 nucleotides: TGTGCCAGCAGCACGACGGGACAGGACAGTTATACCCGCTCCTACAATGAGCAGTTCTTC.

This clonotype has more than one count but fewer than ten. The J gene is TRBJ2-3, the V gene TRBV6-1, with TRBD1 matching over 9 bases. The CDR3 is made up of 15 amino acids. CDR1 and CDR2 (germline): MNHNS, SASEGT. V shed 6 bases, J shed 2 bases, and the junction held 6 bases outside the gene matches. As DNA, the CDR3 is TGTGCCAGCAGCCTACGGGACAGGGTCACAGATACGCAGTATTTT. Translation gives CASSLRDRVTDTQYF.

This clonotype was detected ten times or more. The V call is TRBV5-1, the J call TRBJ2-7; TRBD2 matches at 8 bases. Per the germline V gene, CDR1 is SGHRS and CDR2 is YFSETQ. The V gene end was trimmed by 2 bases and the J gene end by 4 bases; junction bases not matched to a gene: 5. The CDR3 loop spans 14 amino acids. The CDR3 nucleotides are TGCGCCAGCAGCTTAGCGGGAGACGGGTACGAGCAGTACTTC. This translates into CASSLAGDGYEQYF.

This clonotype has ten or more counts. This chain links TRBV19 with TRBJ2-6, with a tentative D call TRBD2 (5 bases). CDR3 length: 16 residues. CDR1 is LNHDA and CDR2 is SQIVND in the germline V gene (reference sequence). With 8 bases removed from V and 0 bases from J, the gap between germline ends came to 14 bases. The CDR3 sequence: CASCRGPSSGANVLTF. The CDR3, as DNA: TGTGCCAGTTGTAGAGGGCCCTCCTCTGGGGCCAACGTCCTGACTTTC.

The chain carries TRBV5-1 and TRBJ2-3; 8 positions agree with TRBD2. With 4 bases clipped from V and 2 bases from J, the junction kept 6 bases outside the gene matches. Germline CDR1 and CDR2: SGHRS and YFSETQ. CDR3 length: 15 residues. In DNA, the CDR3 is TGCGCCAGCAGCGTACTAGCGGCACCCACAGATACGCAGTATTTT. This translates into CASSVLAAPTDTQYF.

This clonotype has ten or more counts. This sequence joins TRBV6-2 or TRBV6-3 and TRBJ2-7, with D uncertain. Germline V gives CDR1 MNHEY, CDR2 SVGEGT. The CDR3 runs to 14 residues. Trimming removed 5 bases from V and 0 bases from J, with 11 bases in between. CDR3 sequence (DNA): TGTGCCAGCAGTGAAATGTACAGCTCCTACGAGCAGTACTTC. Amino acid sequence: CASSEMYSSYEQYF.

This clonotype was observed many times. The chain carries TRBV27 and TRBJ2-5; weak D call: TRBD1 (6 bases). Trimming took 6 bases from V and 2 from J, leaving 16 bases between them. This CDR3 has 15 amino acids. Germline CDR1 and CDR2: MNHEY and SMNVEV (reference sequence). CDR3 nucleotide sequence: TGTGCCAGCAGCCAAACCACAGGGATACAAGAGACCCAGTACTTC. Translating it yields CASSQTTGIQETQYF.

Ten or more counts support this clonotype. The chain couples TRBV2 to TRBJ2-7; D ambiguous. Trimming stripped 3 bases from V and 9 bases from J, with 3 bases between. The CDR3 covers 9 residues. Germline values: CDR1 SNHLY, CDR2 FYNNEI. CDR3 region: CASSDGQYF. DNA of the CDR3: TGTGCCAGCAGTGATGGGCAGTACTTC.

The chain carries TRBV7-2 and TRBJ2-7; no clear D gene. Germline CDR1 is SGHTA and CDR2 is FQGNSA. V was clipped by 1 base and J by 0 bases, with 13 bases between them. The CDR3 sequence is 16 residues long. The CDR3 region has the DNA TGTGCCAGCAGCTTAGATTTACGGACCGACTCCTACGAGCAGTACTTC. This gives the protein CASSLDLRTDSYEQYF. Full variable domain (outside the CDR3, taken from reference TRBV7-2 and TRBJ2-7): GAGVSQSPSNKVTEKGKDVELRCDPISGHTALYWYRQSLGQGLEFLIYFQGNSAPDKSGLPSDRFSAERTGGSVSTLTIQRTQQEDSAVYLCASSLDLRTDSYEQYFGPGTRLTVT.

CDR3 in amino acids: CASSPKMGTSYEQYF. The CDR3 bases are TGTGCCAGCAGTCCTAAAATGGGGACATCCTACGAGCAGTACTTC. This chain uses TRBV6-1 with TRBJ2-7, with D perhaps TRBD1 (6 bases). The germline CDR1 and CDR2 sequences are MNHNS and SASEGT. The CDR3 spans 15 residues. V was pared by 5 bases and J by 1 base, with 15 bases between.

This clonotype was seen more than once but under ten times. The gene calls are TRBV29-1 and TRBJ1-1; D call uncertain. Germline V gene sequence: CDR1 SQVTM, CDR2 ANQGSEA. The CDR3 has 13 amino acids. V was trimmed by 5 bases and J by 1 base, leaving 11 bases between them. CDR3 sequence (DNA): TGCAGCGTTAAAGGTCAGAGGAACACTGAAGCTTTCTTT. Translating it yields CSVKGQRNTEAFF.

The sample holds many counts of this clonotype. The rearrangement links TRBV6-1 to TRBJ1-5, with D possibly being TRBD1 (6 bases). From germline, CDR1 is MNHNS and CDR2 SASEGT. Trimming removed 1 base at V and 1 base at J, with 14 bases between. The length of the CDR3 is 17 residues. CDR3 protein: CASSEEWGAESNQPQHF. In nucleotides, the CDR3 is TGTGCCAGCAGTGAAGAGTGGGGGGCCGAAAGCAATCAGCCCCAGCATTTT.

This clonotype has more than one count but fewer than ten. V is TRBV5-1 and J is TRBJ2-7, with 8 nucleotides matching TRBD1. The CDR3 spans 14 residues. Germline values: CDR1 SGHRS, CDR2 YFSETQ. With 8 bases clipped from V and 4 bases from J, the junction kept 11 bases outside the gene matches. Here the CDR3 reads CASRFGQGFYEQYF. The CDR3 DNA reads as TGCGCCAGTAGGTTCGGACAGGGTTTTTACGAGCAGTACTTC.

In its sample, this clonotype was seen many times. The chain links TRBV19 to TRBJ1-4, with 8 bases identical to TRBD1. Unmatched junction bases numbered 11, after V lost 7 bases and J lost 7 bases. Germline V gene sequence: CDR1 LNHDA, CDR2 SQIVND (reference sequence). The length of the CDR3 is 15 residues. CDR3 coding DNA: TGTGCCAGTACCACCCCAGGGGGCGCGACTGAAAAACTGTTTTTT. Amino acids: CASTTPGGATEKLFF.

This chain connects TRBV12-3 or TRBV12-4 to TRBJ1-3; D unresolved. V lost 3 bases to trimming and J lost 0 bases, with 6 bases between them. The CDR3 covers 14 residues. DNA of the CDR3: TGTGCCAGCAGTTTCTTTAGCTCTGGAAACACCATATATTTT. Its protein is CASSFFSSGNTIYF.